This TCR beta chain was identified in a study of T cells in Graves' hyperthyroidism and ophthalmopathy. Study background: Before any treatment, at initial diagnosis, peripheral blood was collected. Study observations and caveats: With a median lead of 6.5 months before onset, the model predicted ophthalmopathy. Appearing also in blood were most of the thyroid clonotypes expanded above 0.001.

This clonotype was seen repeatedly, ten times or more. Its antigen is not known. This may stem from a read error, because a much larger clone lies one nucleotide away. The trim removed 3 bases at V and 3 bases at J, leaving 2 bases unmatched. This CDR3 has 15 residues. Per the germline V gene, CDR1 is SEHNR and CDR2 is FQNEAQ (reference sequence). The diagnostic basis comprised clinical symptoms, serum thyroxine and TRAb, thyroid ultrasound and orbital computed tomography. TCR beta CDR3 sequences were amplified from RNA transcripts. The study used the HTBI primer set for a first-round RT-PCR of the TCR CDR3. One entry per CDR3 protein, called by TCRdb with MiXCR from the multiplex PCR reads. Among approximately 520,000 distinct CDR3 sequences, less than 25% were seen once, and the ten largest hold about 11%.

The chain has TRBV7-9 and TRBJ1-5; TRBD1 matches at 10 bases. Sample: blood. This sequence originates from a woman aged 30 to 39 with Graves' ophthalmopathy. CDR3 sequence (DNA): TGTGCCAGCAGCTTTGGGACAGGGGTCAATCAGCCCCAGCATTTT. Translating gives CASSFGTGVNQPQHF.